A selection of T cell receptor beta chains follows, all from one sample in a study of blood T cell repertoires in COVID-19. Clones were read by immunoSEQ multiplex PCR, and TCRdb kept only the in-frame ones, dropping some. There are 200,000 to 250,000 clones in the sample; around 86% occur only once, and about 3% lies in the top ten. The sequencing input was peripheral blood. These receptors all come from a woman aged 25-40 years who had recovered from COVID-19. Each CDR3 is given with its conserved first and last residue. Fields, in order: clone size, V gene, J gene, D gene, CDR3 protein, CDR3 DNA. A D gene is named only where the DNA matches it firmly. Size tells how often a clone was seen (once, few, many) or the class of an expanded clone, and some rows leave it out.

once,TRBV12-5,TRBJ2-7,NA,CASGRPGSGWEQYF,TGTGCTAGTGGCCGGCCCGGGAGCGGGTGGGAGCAGTACTTC
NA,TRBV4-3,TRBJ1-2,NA,CASSQALEGGRGYTF,TGCGCCAGCAGCCAAGCCCTGGAGGGTGGTAGGGGCTACACCTTC
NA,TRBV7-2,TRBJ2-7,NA,CASSLRGPYEQYF,TGTGCCAGCAGCTTAAGGGGCCCCTACGAGCAGTACTTC
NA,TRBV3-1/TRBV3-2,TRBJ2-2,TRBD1,CASSHWDRRGGELFF,TGTGCCAGCAGCCACTGGGACAGAAGGGGCGGGGAGCTGTTTTTT
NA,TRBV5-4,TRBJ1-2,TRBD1,CASSQAGGWANYGYTF,TGTGCCAGCAGCCAAGCAGGGGGCTGGGCTAACTATGGCTACACCTTC
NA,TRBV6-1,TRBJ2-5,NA,CASSVSGAFGQETQYF,TGTGCCAGCAGTGTTTCAGGGGCGTTTGGTCAAGAGACCCAGTACTTC
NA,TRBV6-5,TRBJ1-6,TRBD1,CASSSPTGSNSPLHF,TGTGCCAGCAGTTCTCCGACAGGGAGTAATTCACCCCTCCACTTT
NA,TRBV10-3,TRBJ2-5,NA,CAISEGAARPEETQYF,TGTGCCATCAGTGAAGGGGCCGCCCGACCGGAGGAGACCCAGTACTTC
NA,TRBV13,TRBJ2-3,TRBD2,CASSLKGLASDTQYF,TGTGCCAGCAGCTTAAAGGGACTAGCTTCCGATACGCAGTATTTT
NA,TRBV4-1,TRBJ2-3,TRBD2,CASSQGSRGGPLGAQYF,TGCGCCAGCAGCCAAGGTTCACGGGGGGGCCCCCTTGGTGCGCAGTATTTT
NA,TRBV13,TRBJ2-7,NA,CASSLAGRTYEQYF,TGTGCCAGCAGCTTAGCGGGTAGGACATACGAGCAGTACTTC
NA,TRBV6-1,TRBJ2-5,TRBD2,CASSELRGGETQYF,TGTGCCAGCAGTGAACTCCGGGGGGGAGAGACCCAGTACTTC
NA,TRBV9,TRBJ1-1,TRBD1,CASSVGDRAKNTEAFF,TGTGCCAGCAGCGTAGGGGACAGGGCTAAGAACACTGAAGCTTTCTTT
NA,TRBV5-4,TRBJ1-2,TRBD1,CASSSRTGEGYGYTF,TGTGCCAGCAGCTCAAGGACAGGGGAGGGCTATGGCTACACCTTC
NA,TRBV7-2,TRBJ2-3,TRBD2,CASSLERGGTQYF,TGTGCCAGCAGCTTAGAACGGGGGGGGACGCAGTATTTT
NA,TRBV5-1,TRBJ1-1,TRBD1,CASSLGLTGANTEAFF,TGCGCCAGCAGCTTGGGCTTAACAGGGGCGAACACTGAAGCTTTCTTT
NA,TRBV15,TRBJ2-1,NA,CATSRGGWKTGVVNEQFF,TGTGCCACCAGCAGAGGAGGGTGGAAAACGGGGGTTGTAAATGAGCAGTTCTTC
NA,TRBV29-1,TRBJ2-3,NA,CSVEGQSTDTQYF,TGCAGCGTTGAAGGGCAGAGCACAGATACGCAGTATTTT
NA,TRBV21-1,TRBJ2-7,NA,CASSWVYGGTGEYEQYF,TGTGCCAGCAGCTGGGTCTATGGGGGGACAGGGGAGTACGAGCAGTACTTC
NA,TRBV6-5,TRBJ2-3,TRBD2,CASSGGAAGTQYF,TGTGCCAGCAGCGGGGGGGCGGCGGGTACGCAGTATTTT
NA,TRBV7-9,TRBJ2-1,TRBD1,CASTTDRAKSYNEQFF,TGTGCCAGCACCACGGACAGGGCTAAATCCTACAATGAGCAGTTCTTC
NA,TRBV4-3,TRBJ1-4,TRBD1,CASSQDEVKGGYEKLFF,TGCGCCAGCAGCCAAGATGAGGTCAAAGGGGGCTATGAAAAACTGTTTTTT
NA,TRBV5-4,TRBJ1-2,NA,CASSLDQDYTF,TGTGCCAGCAGCTTAGACCAGGACTACACCTTC
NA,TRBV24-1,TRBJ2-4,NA,CATLTHIQPLRNIQYF,TGTGCCACCCTAACCCATATTCAACCGCTTAGAAACATTCAGTACTTC
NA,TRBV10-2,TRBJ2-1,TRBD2,CASRDTSSGGARDEQFF,TGCGCCAGCAGGGATACCTCTAGCGGGGGGGCTCGGGATGAGCAGTTCTTC
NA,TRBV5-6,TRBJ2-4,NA,CASSLGKRTRGNIQYF,TGTGCCAGCAGCTTGGGGAAAAGGACCCGGGGGAACATTCAGTACTTC